This TCR beta chain originates from a study of cytomegalovirus exposure and HLA in healthy donors (dated by TCRdb to between 2016 and 2019). At the level of the whole study: According to an earlier analysis of 550 to 700 of the donors, 150 million to 200 million T cells yielded some 120 million unique TCR beta sequences and about 300 Gb of sequence data. Approximately 310 gigabases of sequencing data and around 85 million unique TCR sequences made up an early release that covered approximately 620 HLA-typed donors. The genetic ancestry cluster associated with self-reported Caucasian donors included roughly 84% of the 398 genotyped donors. The study was designed to test whether signatures of past pathogen exposure could be identified by cataloging public T cell receptors. Using immunosequencing, the study profiled T cell repertoires from about 610 subjects and related those repertoires to cytomegalovirus serostatus. Besides the first cohort of around 700 subjects, a separate validation cohort made up of 120 different subjects was used. The study combined high-throughput TCR immunosequencing, statistical association of individual TCRs with disease status, and machine learning to predict cytomegalovirus infection status. To study patterns of TCR occurrence, a later analysis re-analyzed previously published TCR beta repertoires from around 670 donors and added high-resolution HLA genotyping. Rather than drawing on any new phenotypic data, the later analysis identified candidate immune exposures from TCR beta sequences and the way those sequences occurred across donors. An earlier analysis of roughly 580 of the donors used high-throughput TCR beta sequencing to judge whether each TCR beta V gene segment behaved as functional or pseudogenic. Donor age, sex, ethnicity and CMV serostatus were collected together with the repertoire data. A later genetic analysis used genome-wide SNP genotypes for about 55% of the 666 donors, treating that subset as a discovery cohort. Every discovery cohort repertoire had been produced on one sequencing platform. HLA typing covered class I and class II loci at four-digit resolution. Typing coverage varied by locus: about 629-630 donors for A, B, C, DRB1 and DQB1; 500 to 550 for DQA1; approximately 610 for DPA1; roughly 450 for DPB1. Several DR-DQ haplotypes were handled as single units for association and clustering because linkage in the cohort was strong. On average, roughly 240,000 unique TCR beta nucleotide sequences were sequenced per donor among some 420 genotyped donors of the cohort, with roughly 18% of those sequences being non-productive.

Library construction relied on the immunoSEQ multiplex PCR assay. A mixture of 60 forward primers for TCR Vbeta segments and 13 reverse primers for TCR Jbeta segments was used in the multiplex PCR. The CDR3 region of rearranged TCR beta genes was amplified from genomic DNA with a multiplex PCR assay. The Illumina HiSeq System was used to sequence the amplified TCR beta libraries as 87-base-pair reads. Per the source publication's procedure: In a later analysis, about 80 million unique TCR beta chains were counted across the approximately 670 repertoires, and roughly 10 million of these chains were shared by at least two donors. To remove PCR and sequencing errors, raw reads were error-corrected and collapsed into unique sequences using a nearest-neighbor algorithm that merged closely related sequences. V, D and J gene segments were assigned by aligning CDR3 sequences to IMGT reference sequences. For a sequence to be retained, at least a six-nucleotide match to both a V gene segment and a J gene segment was required. Rearrangements were classified as productive when the CDR3 lacked stop codons and remained in frame with V and J, and all other rearrangements were classified as non-productive. CDR3 was defined by IMGT convention, running from the second conserved V-encoded cysteine to the conserved J-encoded phenylalanine. Sequences without an unambiguous match to a single V gene segment were excluded from the earlier analysis of over 500 of the donors. In an earlier analysis of about 590 of the donors, a V segment was called functional when productive rearrangements were above 56.7%, and segregating when the standard deviation between donors exceeded 5%. A statistical classification framework was built for diagnosing cytomegalovirus status from the catalog of TCR beta chain sequences. A later analysis assigned V and J genes by comparing TCR nucleotide sequences with IMGT/GENE-DB human TR gene sequences. A later analysis assigned CDR3 sequences and most-parsimonious VDJ recombination scenarios with the TCRdist pipeline. In a later analysis, every TCR beta chain was defined by the combination of its CDR3 amino acid sequence and its V-gene family, and reads without a unique V-gene family were dropped. A later analysis removed nearly 600 highly shared, low-generation-probability nucleotide sequences to deal with suspected cross-contamination and a sequencing artifact. In a later analysis, a clonal expansion index for each public chain was calculated from normalized within-repertoire ranks of inferred template counts. Generation probabilities in a later analysis came from a VDJ recombination model fitted to out-of-frame rearrangements, and those results were checked against IGoR. A later analysis scored TCR-TCR, TCR-HLA and TCR-CMV co-occurrence with hypergeometric tests, applying a repertoire-size bias correction to TCR pairs. False discovery rates were estimated in a later analysis by permuting HLA or CMV assignments 20 times. In a later analysis, co-occurring TCRs were grouped with DBSCAN, and TCRdist sequence similarity was added when clustering was performed within HLA-allele-positive subsets. Repertoires with fewer than 30,000 or more than 120,000 public chains were left out of co-occurrence clustering, as were a few repertoires with anomalous nucleotide sharing. The table was pulled from immuneACCESS by TCRdb, which kept in-frame rearrangements only. Such tables lose some clones; where checked, under half of the loss comes from unresolved V genes, and the rest has no known cause. V and J calls and clone size follow that table, whereas D and trimming were derived from the DNA. The sample includes 6,000 to 8,500 clones, with roughly 51% observed a single time. 5% to 7.5% of the sample is in the top ten clones.

With respect to this clone: This clone's antigen is unknown. No quality values exist for individual bases; no much larger clone is one base distant.

Points the paper makes about the study in general: In the study, some 160 TCR beta chains were listed as associated with cytomegalovirus. Several of the top co-occurrence clusters appeared to be linked to parvovirus B19, influenza, CMV and Epstein-Barr virus, according to a later analysis. For the cohort, immune exposure information was limited to CMV serostatus. Because HLA typing was unavailable for some donors at each locus, only the typed subset was used in association tests. The 87-base-pair reads could not distinguish some IMGT-functional V segments, including TRBV6-2 and TRBV6-3, so those segments were excluded. Sequencing depth was assumed to be roughly uniform across donors in the presence/absence analyses, though that assumption may not hold. A later analysis associated 16,951 TCR beta sequences with specific HLA alleles at a false discovery rate of 0.05. In both the original and validation cohorts, the classifier was reported to diagnose cytomegalovirus status with high specificity and sensitivity. According to the authors, the approach could potentially be generalized to other disease states and immunological phenotypes. A few of the identified cytomegalovirus-associated TCR beta chains were confirmed in vitro to be specific for cytomegalovirus antigens. A further reported finding was that TCR beta sequences accurately predicted the HLA-A and HLA-B alleles for most subjects in the first cohort. Across donors, most TCR sequences were observed very rarely, whereas some public TCRs were present in many individuals. Only TCR beta chains were sequenced in this cohort, and the absence of alpha or paired-chain data limited detectable features. A later analysis found that TCR association rates varied across HLA loci, with DRB1 alleles showing the most associated TCRs and HLA-C alleles the fewest. Because counts were too low, 15 or so rarely observed V segments, including chromosome 9 orphons, were excluded from the earlier analysis of about 500 of the donors. In a later genetic analysis, fewer N-insertions in productive TCRs were reported among donors in an Asian-associated ancestry cluster than the approximately 670-donor mean. In an earlier analysis of 587 of the donors, most TCR beta V segments appeared in productive rearrangements about 87% or about 30% of the time, broadly matching IMGT annotations. A cluster of highly shared sequence variants was judged likely to be a technical artifact of the sequencing pipeline. Correlated functional status among segregating V segments might be attributable to linkage disequilibrium, but an unknown experimental factor could not be ruled out. A later genetic analysis associated a missense DCLRE1C variant with V-gene and J-gene trimming of TCR beta chains, and an independent cohort replicated the association. When HLA alleles, especially DR and DQ, strongly co-occurred, attributing TCR associations to individual alleles was difficult. According to a later analysis, most CMV-associated TCR beta chains appeared to be HLA-restricted, and the HLA associations seemed to be driven largely by CMV exposure. Compared with equally common non-associated chains, HLA-associated TCR beta chains in a later analysis were more clonally expanded and had lower generation probabilities.

The CDR3 numbers 16 residues from cysteine through phenylalanine. Only CDR3 DNA remains: 48 bases, in frame from the first base. From a lookup of the germline V gene, CDR1 and CDR2 are SQVTM and ANQGSEA. V is clipped by 6 bases and J by 1 base, and the sequence between their germline boundaries is 16 bases long. The cohort consisted of approximately 670 healthy bone marrow donors. Cohort members were all nominally healthy when sampled, although unrecorded immune exposures were likely present. The donor tested CMV seropositive and was one of the 289 seropositive cohort members. Every donor gave a peripheral blood sample, and the peripheral blood mononuclear cells from that sample were used for TCR beta sequencing. The Qiagen DNeasy Blood Extraction Kit was used to extract genomic DNA from the blood cell samples.

Rearrangement joined TRBV29-1 to TRBJ2-6; the D segment cannot be called with confidence. The sequenced sample was PBMCs. This clonotype was sampled from a man under 40 in good health and CMV-seropositive. The CDR3 in this case is CSVGDGSVSGANVLTF. At the DNA level, the sequence is TGCAGCGTCGGAGACGGTTCGGTTTCTGGGGCCAACGTCCTGACTTTC.